This passage covers 22 T cell receptor beta chains from one sample sequenced in a study of graft-versus-host responses after intestinal transplantation. These TCRs are of unknown antigen specificity. Clones were sequenced by immunoSEQ multiplex PCR, and TCRdb holds only the in-frame ones, with some missing. Among roughly 89,000 clones listed, around nine tenths were seen once. The source was unstimulated CD4+ T cells sorted from spleen or lymph node cells, collected before intestinal transplant. The receptors here all came from a human donor who received an intestinal transplant.

The chain joins TRBV6-1 to TRBJ2-7; possible D gene TRBD1, 5 bases. V dropped 6 bases and J dropped 10 bases, with 16 bases sitting between them. The V gene's germline CDR1 is MNHNS and CDR2 SASEGT. CDR3 length equals 12 residues. The CDR3 region is CASSLDRTHQYF. The DNA of the CDR3 is TGTGCCAGCAGCTTGGACCGGACACATCAGTACTTC.

The chain has TRBV7-2 and TRBJ1-1; 9 nucleotides agree with TRBD1. V lost 4 bases, J lost 3 bases, and 3 bases stayed unmatched. Germline CDR1 and CDR2: SGHTA and FQGNSA. The CDR3 is 14 residues long. CDR3 residues: CASSSGQGYTEAFF. The CDR3 bases are TGTGCCAGCAGCTCGGGACAGGGATACACTGAAGCTTTCTTT.

V gene TRBV6-5 combines with J gene TRBJ2-1; D unclear. This CDR3 has 16 residues. Looked up from germline, CDR1 is MNHEY and CDR2 is SVGAGI. V was trimmed by 0 bases and J by 9 bases, leaving 18 bases between them. CDR3 in amino acids: CASSYSALSDTFEQFF. DNA of the CDR3: TGTGCCAGCAGTTACTCGGCATTGTCCGATACGTTTGAGCAGTTCTTC.

The chain combines TRBV5-4 with TRBJ1-2, with D unresolved. Germline CDR1 reads SGHNT; CDR2 reads YYREEE (reference sequence). This CDR3 is 14 amino acids long. Trimming cost V 5 bases and J 6 bases, with 17 bases left between them. The CDR3: CASRPSQNNDGYTF. Written as DNA, the CDR3 is TGTGCCAGCAGACCCTCACAGAATAATGATGGCTACACCTTC.

This clone was observed once. V and J are TRBV5-5 and TRBJ1-2; 7 bases match TRBD1. The CDR3 has 13 residues. The germline CDR1 and CDR2 sequences are SGHKS and YYEKEE (reference sequence). The trim removed 4 bases at V and 4 bases at J, leaving 4 bases unmatched. The DNA for the CDR3 is TGTGCCAGCAGCGTCGACAGGGTCTATGGCTACACCTTC. This codes for CASSVDRVYGYTF.

J is TRBJ1-1 and V is TRBV11-3, with D tentatively TRBD1 (5 bases). Germline V gene lookup returns CDR1 SGHNT and CDR2 YENEEA. The CDR3 covers 15 residues. V lost 1 base, J lost 3 bases, and 12 bases lay in between. CDR3 in DNA: TGTGCCAGCAGCTTAGCGTTCGGGGGGGACACTGAAGCTTTCTTT. Its translation is CASSLAFGGDTEAFF.

This chain joins TRBV9 and TRBJ2-3; a possible D gene is TRBD1 (6 bases). The length of the CDR3 is 16 residues. The V gene's germline CDR1 is SGDLS and CDR2 YYNGEE. The V and J ends lost 4 bases and 0 bases respectively, with 15 bases between them. The DNA for the CDR3 is TGTGCCAGCAGCACCTTAGGGGGTACGAGCACAGATACGCAGTATTTT. It encodes CASSTLGGTSTDTQYF.

The chain links TRBV7-2 to TRBJ1-1; weak D call: TRBD1 (6 bases). The V gene's germline CDR1 is SGHTA and CDR2 FQGNSA. Trimming removed 5 bases from V and 1 base from J, with 8 bases in between. CDR3 length equals 13 residues. The CDR3 spells CASSRGQNTEAFF. The CDR3 DNA is TGTGCCAGCAGCCGGGGACAGAACACTGAAGCTTTCTTT.

This sequence joins TRBV7-9 and TRBJ1-6, with TRBD1 matching 7 bases. This CDR3 comprises 17 residues. CDR1 and CDR2 (germline): SEHNR, FQNEAQ (reference sequence). The V and J ends lost 1 base and 5 bases, in that order; junction bases with no gene match: 8. The CDR3 DNA sequence: TGTGCCAGCAGCTTAGGAAGGACAGGAACGGATAATTCACCCCTCCACTTT. Translating it yields CASSLGRTGTDNSPLHF.

This sequence joins TRBV28 and TRBJ1-1; 10 bases fit TRBD1. The V gene's germline CDR1 is MDHEN and CDR2 SYDVKM. The CDR3 contains 15 residues. V gave up 8 bases and J gave up 4 bases; unmatched junction bases: 10. CDR3 loop: CASGGQGFSLTEAFF. The CDR3, as DNA: TGTGCCAGCGGGGGACAGGGGTTTTCTCTCACTGAAGCTTTCTTT.

This clone was seen a single time. The chain carries TRBV19 and TRBJ1-5; D uncertain. The germline V gene has CDR1 LNHDA and CDR2 SQIVND (reference sequence). CDR3 length equals 14 residues. With 5 bases removed from V and 1 base from J, the gap between germline ends came to 9 bases. CDR3 protein: CASSRSGSNQPQHF. The DNA of the CDR3 is TGTGCCAGTAGTCGGTCCGGGAGCAATCAGCCCCAGCATTTT. Full variable domain (rest looked up from reference TRBV19 and TRBJ1-5): DGGITQSPKYLFRKEGQNVTLSCEQNLNHDAMYWYRQDPGQGLRLIYYSQIVNDFQKGDIAEGYSVSREKKESFPLTVTSAQKNPTAFYLCASSRSGSNQPQHFGDGTRLSIL.

The chain links TRBV19 to TRBJ1-2, with TRBD1 as a possible D gene (5 bases). V was shortened by 7 bases and J by 7 bases, with 25 bases between the two germline ends. CDR3 size: 16 residues. Germline lookup yields CDR1 LNHDA and CDR2 SQIVND (reference sequence). The CDR3 loop reads CASTARQGRAQGGYTF. The CDR3 DNA is TGTGCCAGTACCGCCCGCCAGGGCAGGGCGCAGGGTGGCTACACCTTC.

This chain links TRBV27 with TRBJ2-5; the D gene is possibly TRBD1 (5 bases). Trimming took 5 bases from V and 2 from J, leaving 9 bases between them. The CDR3 length is 13 residues. CDR1 is MNHEY and CDR2 is SMNVEV in the germline V gene (reference sequence). This CDR3 reads CASSQHRQETQYF. For the CDR3, the DNA is TGTGCCAGCAGTCAACACAGGCAAGAGACCCAGTACTTC.

The chain recombines TRBV4-2 with TRBJ2-7; D possibly corresponds to TRBD2 (6 bases). The CDR3 runs 15 residues. The V and J ends lost 1 base and 0 bases respectively, with 10 bases between them. Germline CDR1 LGHNA, CDR2 YNFKEQ. The CDR3, as DNA: TGTGCCAGCAGCCAAGGGCAGGGAGGCTCCTACGAGCAGTACTTC. Translated: CASSQGQGGSYEQYF.

This clone was observed a handful of times. V and J are TRBV6-5 and TRBJ2-7; 7 bases map to TRBD1. CDR1 is MNHEY, CDR2 SVGAGI, per germline. The CDR3 sequence is 14 residues long. After removal of 5 bases from V and 1 base from J, the junction contained 5 bases not matched to a gene. Here the CDR3 reads CASSRDRASYEQYF. DNA of the CDR3: TGTGCCAGCAGTCGCGACAGGGCTTCCTACGAGCAGTACTTC.

This sequence joins TRBV27 and TRBJ2-3; TRBD1 matches 7 bases. The J segment lost 1 base and the V segment lost 2 bases, leaving 6 bases of the junction unmatched. In germline, CDR1 is MNHEY, CDR2 SMNVEV (reference sequence). CDR3 length equals 16 residues. The CDR3: CASSLLGGTRTDTQYF. The CDR3 DNA reads as TGTGCCAGCAGTTTACTAGGGGGCACCCGCACAGATACGCAGTATTTT.

The chain recombines TRBV6-5 with TRBJ2-3; maybe TRBD2 (6 bases). The CDR3 contains 14 residues. V dropped 5 bases and J dropped 1 base, with 10 bases sitting between them. Germline CDR1 reads MNHEY; CDR2 reads SVGAGI. The CDR3 sequence: CASSPSAGTDTQYF. CDR3 sequence (DNA): TGTGCCAGCAGTCCTAGCGCCGGCACAGATACGCAGTATTTT.

The V call is TRBV10-3, the J call TRBJ2-7, with D hard to call. V was clipped by 2 bases and J by 0 bases, with 11 bases between them. The germline V gene encodes CDR1 ENHRY and CDR2 SYGVKD. The CDR3 runs 15 residues. DNA of the CDR3: TGTGCCATCAGTGAGGTCCCAGAAGACTCCTACGAGCAGTACTTC. Residues: CAISEVPEDSYEQYF.

The V gene is TRBV5-6, the J gene TRBJ2-7; TRBD1 is a possible D gene (6 bases). Looked up from germline, CDR1 is SGHDT and CDR2 is YYEEEE. This CDR3 comprises 13 residues. With 2 bases removed from V and 7 bases from J, the gap between germline ends came to 13 bases. The CDR3 reads CASSLSGVGEQYF. The CDR3 DNA sequence: TGTGCCAGCAGCTTATCAGGGGTCGGGGAGCAGTACTTC.

The chain recombines TRBV5-5 with TRBJ2-7; 8 bases are shared with TRBD2. Unmatched junction bases numbered 6, after V lost 5 bases and J lost 2 bases. The V gene's germline CDR1 is SGHKS and CDR2 YYEKEE (reference sequence). CDR3 length: 14 amino acids. The CDR3 spells CASRLSGTAYEQYF. The CDR3 DNA reads as TGTGCCAGCAGACTTAGCGGGACTGCCTACGAGCAGTACTTC.

The chain has TRBV6-5 and TRBJ2-6; maybe TRBD1 (6 bases). The germline V and J ends were trimmed by 5 bases and 0 bases, with 8 bases remaining between them. The CDR3 has 15 amino acids. Germline values: CDR1 MNHEY, CDR2 SVGAGI. In DNA, the CDR3 is TGTGCCAGCAGTCGACAGGACTCTGGGGCCAACGTCCTGACTTTC. This encodes CASSRQDSGANVLTF.

CDR3 coding DNA: TGTGCCAGCAGCCCCGTTGGGGGGACAGAGACTGAAGCTTTCTTT. It yields the protein CASSPVGGTETEAFF. The rearrangement uses TRBV7-9 and TRBJ1-1, with 7 bases identical to TRBD1. This CDR3 spans 15 amino acids. Germline V gives CDR1 SEHNR, CDR2 FQNEAQ (reference sequence). Trimming cost V 5 bases and J 5 bases; bases outside gene matches: 11.